A single sample is the source of the 14 T cell receptor beta chains below, sequenced in a study of CD8 T cells in Susac syndrome (dated by TCRdb to between 2017 and 2020). Library preparation employed the immunoSEQ multiplex PCR assay. RNA was extracted using the RNeasy kit, and about 0.45 to 1 ug of the RNA was reverse transcribed with random hexamers. TCRdb's own reprocessing of the public reads used fastp at Q25 and MiXCR and kept productive beta chains. For every CDR3 protein sequence, its rows merge into one entry that carries the most common genes and DNA. The table for this sample lists about 400,000 distinct CDR3 sequences; 85% of them were counted only once. Around 0.12% of the sample is taken by the ten largest. Sequencing was done on a sample of CD8+ T cells from PBMCs. The receptor source for this set is a human donor with multiple sclerosis.

This chain connects TRBV20-1 to TRBJ2-3; D ambiguous. The CDR3 spans 15 residues. Trimming left V 0 bases short and J 4 bases short, with 14 bases between. Germline V gene lookup returns CDR1 DFQATT and CDR2 SNEGSKA (reference sequence). The CDR3 loop is CSARDRAYSPDTQYF. The CDR3 DNA reads TGCAGTGCTAGAGATCGGGCCTATTCCCCAGATACGCAGTATTTT.

The CDR3 DNA follows: TGTGCCAGCATCTCTAGCTATGGGAACACCGGGGAGCTGTTTTTT. This gives the protein CASISSYGNTGELFF. J is TRBJ2-2 and V is TRBV7-9; D might be TRBD2 (5 bases). The germline gives CDR1 SEHNR, CDR2 FQNEAQ (reference sequence). Trimming shortened V by 7 bases and J by 1 base, and 13 bases separated the two germline ends. This CDR3 has 15 residues.

The chain employs TRBV30 and TRBJ2-3, with 11 bases matching TRBD2. Germline CDR1 reads GTSNPN; CDR2 reads SVGIG (reference sequence). The CDR3 is 16 amino acids. Trimming cost V 3 bases and J 6 bases; bases outside gene matches: 11. The CDR3 sequence is CAWRSPTSGGDDTQYF. The CDR3 bases are TGTGCCTGGAGGTCTCCCACTAGCGGGGGAGACGATACGCAGTATTTT.

The genes are TRBV5-1 and TRBJ2-7; possible D gene TRBD1, 6 bases. This CDR3 is 14 amino acids long. V lost 1 base to trimming and J lost 0 bases, with 8 bases between them. Germline CDR1 is SGHRS and CDR2 is YFSETQ. The CDR3 loop is CASSLKGDSYEQYF. The CDR3, as DNA: TGCGCCAGCAGCTTGAAGGGGGACTCCTACGAGCAGTACTTC.

The chain has TRBV28 and TRBJ1-1; the D gene is possibly TRBD1 (5 bases). Germline CDR1 MDHEN, CDR2 SYDVKM. V was clipped by 2 bases and J by 6 bases, with 7 bases between them. The CDR3 spans 12 residues. CDR3 in amino acids: CASSLKTAEAFF. The CDR3 DNA is TGTGCCAGCAGTTTAAAGACAGCTGAAGCTTTCTTT.

This chain connects TRBV4-1 to TRBJ2-1; D call uncertain. This CDR3 has 14 amino acids. Germline values: CDR1 MGHRA, CDR2 YSYEKL. V was pared by 0 bases and J by 7 bases, with 10 bases between. CDR3 nucleotide sequence: TGCGCCAGCAGCCAAGATCTTAGTCTGAATGAGCAGTTCTTC. Translation: CASSQDLSLNEQFF.

The chain is built from TRBV20-1 and TRBJ2-1, with no clear D. Trimming pared 6 bases from V and 2 bases from J, leaving 17 bases between. The CDR3 covers 15 residues. Germline-derived CDR1 and CDR2 are DFQATT and SNEGSKA (reference sequence). CDR3 amino acids: CSAPKGIQTYNEQFF. The DNA for the CDR3 is TGCAGTGCCCCGAAGGGTATCCAAACCTACAATGAGCAGTTCTTC.

The gene calls are TRBV27 and TRBJ1-2; D is unresolved. CDR1 and CDR2 (germline): MNHEY, SMNVEV (reference sequence). This CDR3 is 14 amino acids long. The V and J ends lost 6 bases and 8 bases respectively, with 19 bases between them. Written as DNA, the CDR3 is TGTGCCAGCAGCTCTTGCTGGGGTTGGTGCGGCTACACCTTC. Translated, it gives CASSSCWGWCGYTF.

The CDR3 protein is CASSLEGGAVRSGELFF. The CDR3 DNA sequence: TGTGCCAGCAGCTTAGAAGGTGGAGCGGTACGGAGCGGGGAGCTGTTTTTT. V and J are TRBV7-9 and TRBJ2-2, with a tentative D call TRBD2 (5 bases). Trimming removed 1 base at V and 7 bases at J, with 19 bases between. The CDR3 runs 17 residues. The germline V gene has CDR1 SEHNR and CDR2 FQNEAQ (reference sequence). Variable domain in full (rest from reference TRBV7-9 and TRBJ2-2): DTGVSQNPRHKITKRGQNVTFRCDPISEHNRLYWYRQTLGQGPEFLTYFQNEAQLEKSRLLSDRFSAERPKGSFSTLEIQRTEQGDSAMYLCASSLEGGAVRSGELFFGEGSRLTVL.

V and J are TRBV14 and TRBJ2-1; D could derive from TRBD1 or TRBD2 (5 bases each). The V end lost 2 bases, the J end lost 3 bases, and 14 bases lay between the germline ends. The CDR3 runs to 16 residues. Germline CDR1 and CDR2: SGHDN and FVKESK. The CDR3 spells CASSQLPDGGYNEQFF. The CDR3 nucleotides are TGTGCCAGCAGCCAACTGCCGGATGGGGGCTACAATGAGCAGTTCTTC.

The rearrangement uses TRBV20-1 and TRBJ2-7, with 14 bases that match TRBD2. From germline, CDR1 is DFQATT and CDR2 SNEGSKA (reference sequence). CDR3 size: 17 residues. With V trimmed by 3 bases and J by 5 bases, 12 bases remained unmatched. The DNA for the CDR3 is TGCAGTGCTAGGCAACCCGGGACTAGCGGGAGCCAACACGAGCAGTACTTC. Its protein is CSARQPGTSGSQHEQYF.

Comments on this clonotype: An end of the junction differs from the germline gene, which may be a read error. J is TRBJ2-2 and V is TRBV5-1, with 10 bases aligning to TRBD1. In germline, CDR1 is SGHRS, CDR2 YFSETQ. CDR3 length: 14 amino acids. The CDR3 region has the DNA TGCGCCAGCGGCTTAGGGACAGGGGACGGGGAGCTGTTTTTT. Its translation: CASGLGTGDGELFF.

V usage is TRBV19 and J usage is TRBJ1-1, with D hard to call. The CDR3 has 13 residues. Germline V gives CDR1 LNHDA, CDR2 SQIVND (reference sequence). Trimming shortened V by 6 bases and J by 6 bases, and 14 bases separated the two germline ends. DNA for the CDR3: TGTGCCAGTAGATCAGGAGGTTTTTCTGAAGCTTTCTTT. Its translation is CASRSGGFSEAFF. The full variable domain, completed using reference TRBV19 and TRBJ1-1, is DGGITQSPKYLFRKEGQNVTLSCEQNLNHDAMYWYRQDPGQGLRLIYYSQIVNDFQKGDIAEGYSVSREKKESFPLTVTSAQKNPTAFYLCASRSGGFSEAFFGQGTRLTVV.

This clonotype was found once. The J gene is TRBJ2-1, the V gene TRBV5-1; 7 bases line up with TRBD2. V gave up 0 bases and J gave up 6 bases; unmatched junction bases: 12. Germline assignment: CDR1 SGHRS and CDR2 YFSETQ. CDR3 length: 17 amino acids. CDR3 loop: CASSLAISGREPNEQFF. The CDR3 coding sequence is TGCGCCAGCAGCTTGGCCATATCGGGGAGGGAGCCCAATGAGCAGTTCTTC.